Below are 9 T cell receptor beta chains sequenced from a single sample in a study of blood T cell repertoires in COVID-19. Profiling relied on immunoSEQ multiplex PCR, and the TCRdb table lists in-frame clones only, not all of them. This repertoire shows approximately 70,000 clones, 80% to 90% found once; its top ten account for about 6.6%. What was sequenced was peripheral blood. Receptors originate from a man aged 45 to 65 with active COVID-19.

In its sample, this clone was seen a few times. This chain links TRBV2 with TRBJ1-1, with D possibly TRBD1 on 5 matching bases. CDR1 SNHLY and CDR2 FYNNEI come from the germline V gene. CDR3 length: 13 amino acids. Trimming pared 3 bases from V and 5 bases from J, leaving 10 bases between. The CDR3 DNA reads TGTGCCAGCAGTGACAGGGTTGAAACTGAAGCTTTCTTT. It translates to CASSDRVETEAFF.

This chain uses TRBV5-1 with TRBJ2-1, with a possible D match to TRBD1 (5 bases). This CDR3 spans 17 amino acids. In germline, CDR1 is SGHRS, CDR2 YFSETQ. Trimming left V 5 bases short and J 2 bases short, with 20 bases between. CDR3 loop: CASSLSSQGVPYNEQFF. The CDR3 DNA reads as TGCGCCAGCAGTTTGAGTAGCCAAGGGGTCCCCTACAATGAGCAGTTCTTC.

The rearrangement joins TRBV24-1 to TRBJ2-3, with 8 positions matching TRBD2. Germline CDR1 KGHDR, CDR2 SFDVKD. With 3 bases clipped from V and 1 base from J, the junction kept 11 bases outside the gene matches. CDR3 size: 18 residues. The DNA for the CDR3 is TGTGCCACCAGTGATGCCCCCACTAGCGGTACCGGCACAGATACGCAGTATTTT. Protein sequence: CATSDAPTSGTGTDTQYF.

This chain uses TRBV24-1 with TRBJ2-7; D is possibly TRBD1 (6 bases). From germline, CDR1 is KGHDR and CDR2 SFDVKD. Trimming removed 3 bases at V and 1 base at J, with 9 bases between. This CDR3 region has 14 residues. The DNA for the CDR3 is TGTGCCACCAGTGATACAGGGTCTTCCTACGAGCAGTACTTC. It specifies CATSDTGSSYEQYF.

CDR3 nucleotides: TGTGCCAGCAGCTCCAGGGCCCAGGGAGAAAAACTGTTTTTT. This codes for CASSSRAQGEKLFF. The V gene is TRBV7-2, the J gene TRBJ1-4; TRBD1 might be the D (5 bases). The germline V gene has CDR1 SGHTA and CDR2 FQGNSA. Trimming shortened V by 4 bases and J by 8 bases, and 14 bases separated the two germline ends. This CDR3 has 14 residues.

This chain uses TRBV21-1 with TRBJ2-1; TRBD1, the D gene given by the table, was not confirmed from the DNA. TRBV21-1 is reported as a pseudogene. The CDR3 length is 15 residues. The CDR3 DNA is TGTGCCAGCAGCAACCGGGACAGGGTAGTCAATGAGCAGTTCTTC. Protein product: CASSNRDRVVNEQFF.

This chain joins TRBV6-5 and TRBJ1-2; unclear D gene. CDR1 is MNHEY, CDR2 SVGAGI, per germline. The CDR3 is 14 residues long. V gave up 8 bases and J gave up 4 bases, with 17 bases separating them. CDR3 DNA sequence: TGTGCCAGCGCCACGGGAGGTCGTCTCTATGGCTACACCTTC. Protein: CASATGGRLYGYTF.

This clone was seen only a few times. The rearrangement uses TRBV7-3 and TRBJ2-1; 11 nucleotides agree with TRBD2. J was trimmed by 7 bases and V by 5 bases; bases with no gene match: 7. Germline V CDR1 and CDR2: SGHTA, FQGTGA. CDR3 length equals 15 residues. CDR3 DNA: TGTGCCAGCAGCCCAGCTAGCGGGGGGAAGAATGAGCAGTTCTTC. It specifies CASSPASGGKNEQFF.

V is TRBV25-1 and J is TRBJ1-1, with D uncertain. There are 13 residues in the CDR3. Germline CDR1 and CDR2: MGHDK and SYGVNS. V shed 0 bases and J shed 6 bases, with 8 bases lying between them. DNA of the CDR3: TGTGCCAGCAGTGAATATAGTTTCGCTGAAGCTTTCTTT. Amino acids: CASSEYSFAEAFF.